The 15 T cell receptor beta chains given below trace back to one sample, sequenced in a study of T cell responses to AZD1222 COVID-19 vaccine. Sequencing was performed with immunoSEQ multiplex PCR; in TCRdb, only in-frame clones are kept and a portion is missing. This table holds over 100,000 clones, 70% to 90% found once. The specimen comprised peripheral blood, sampled on day 0 of AZD1222 vaccination. The receptors come from an adult in good health.

This clone occurred a few times. The CDR3 sequence is CASSWAGGTDTQYF. The CDR3 DNA sequence: TGTGCCAGCAGTTGGGCGGGCGGCACAGATACGCAGTATTTT. The chain combines TRBV27 with TRBJ2-3; tentative D call: TRBD2 (5 bases). V was shortened by 4 bases and J by 1 base, with 9 bases between the two germline ends. The germline CDR1 and CDR2 sequences are MNHEY and SMNVEV (reference sequence). CDR3 length: 14 residues.

The rearrangement uses TRBV6-5 and TRBJ1-3; D gene unclear. Trimming left V 0 bases short and J 2 bases short, with 11 bases between. The CDR3 runs 16 residues. Per germline, CDR1 MNHEY and CDR2 SVGAGI. The CDR3 DNA reads as TGTGCCAGCAGTTACTCGTCGGTCGGTCCTGGAAACACCATATATTTT. Protein sequence: CASSYSSVGPGNTIYF.

The chain combines TRBV4-1 with TRBJ2-5; TRBD1 agrees at 7 bases. Germline CDR1 reads MGHRA; CDR2 reads YSYEKL. The CDR3 runs 17 residues. J was trimmed by 2 bases and V by 5 bases; bases with no gene match: 14. The CDR3 DNA sequence: TGCGCCAGCAGCGACAACAGGGGACGACTCGAGCAAGAGACCCAGTACTTC. Protein product: CASSDNRGRLEQETQYF.

The genes are TRBV10-2 and TRBJ1-1; TRBD1 aligns across 7 bases. Germline V gene sequence: CDR1 WSHSY, CDR2 SAAADI. Losses at the gene ends were 6 bases for V and 9 bases for J; bases not matched to a gene: 4. The CDR3 length is 11 residues. The chain's CDR3 is CASSSDRKAFF. The CDR3 nucleotides read TGCGCCAGCAGCTCGGACAGGAAAGCTTTCTTT.

This sequence joins TRBV30 and TRBJ1-5; possibly TRBD1 for D (6 bases). Germline V CDR1 and CDR2: GTSNPN, SVGIG (reference sequence). This CDR3 contains 13 residues. V lost 3 bases and J 5 bases, leaving 11 bases between the germline ends. The CDR3 loop is CAWSKGHDQPQHF. The CDR3 DNA reads TGTGCCTGGAGCAAGGGACACGATCAGCCCCAGCATTTT.

V gene TRBV4-3 combines with J gene TRBJ2-5; no clear D. From germline, CDR1 is LGHNA and CDR2 YSLEER. The CDR3 consists of 15 residues. V shed 0 bases and J shed 5 bases, with 13 bases lying between them. The CDR3 loop is CASSQDPGPRETQYF. The CDR3 nucleotides are TGCGCCAGCAGCCAAGATCCCGGCCCAAGGGAGACCCAGTACTTC.

V gene TRBV7-3 combines with J gene TRBJ2-5, with TRBD2 identical over 10 bases. Trimming took 3 bases from V and 5 from J; bases not matched to a gene: 6. The CDR3 covers 15 residues. Germline V gene lookup returns CDR1 SGHTA and CDR2 FQGTGA. Written as DNA, the CDR3 is TGTGCCAGCAGCTTTTTAGCGGGGGGAGTGGAGACCCAGTACTTC. This encodes CASSFLAGGVETQYF.

V usage is TRBV30 and J usage is TRBJ2-3; tentative D call: TRBD2 (5 bases). Germline assignment: CDR1 GTSNPN and CDR2 SVGIG (reference sequence). V lost 3 bases to trimming and J lost 3 bases, with 16 bases between them. This CDR3 has 15 amino acids. Written as DNA, the CDR3 is TGTGCCTGGAGCGGCTTAGGGAGCGTTACAGATACGCAGTATTTT. Protein sequence: CAWSGLGSVTDTQYF.

This clone has just a few counts. The J gene is TRBJ2-2, the V gene TRBV5-6, with D unclear. V gave up 2 bases and J gave up 4 bases, with 3 bases separating them. Germline CDR1 and CDR2: SGHDT and YYEEEE. The CDR3 totals 12 residues. The CDR3 loop is CASSFPTGELFF. The CDR3 nucleotides read TGTGCCAGCAGCTTCCCCACCGGGGAGCTGTTTTTT.

This clone was picked up one time. This chain uses TRBV7-9 with TRBJ2-5, with TRBD1 matching 7 bases. The germline V gene has CDR1 SEHNR and CDR2 FQNEAQ (reference sequence). J was trimmed by 3 bases and V by 5 bases; bases with no gene match: 3. The CDR3 has 13 residues. The CDR3 DNA is TGTGCCAGCAGCCCACAGGGGAAAGAGACCCAGTACTTC. Its translation: CASSPQGKETQYF.

This chain connects TRBV10-1 to TRBJ1-1; D remains unclear. Trimming left V 2 bases short and J 0 bases short, with 10 bases between. The CDR3 is 15 amino acids. In germline, CDR1 is WNHNN, CDR2 SYGVQD (reference sequence). The CDR3, as DNA: TGCGCCAGCAGTGAGCTTCGACTTCTGAACACTGAAGCTTTCTTT. It yields the protein CASSELRLLNTEAFF.

The J gene is TRBJ2-3, the V gene TRBV7-2; weak D call: TRBD2 (5 bases). Per germline, CDR1 SGHTA and CDR2 FQGNSA. The CDR3 runs to 12 residues. Trimming took 4 bases from V and 15 from J, leaving 17 bases between them. The DNA for the CDR3 is TGTGCCAGCAGCTCCGGGATCCCTTTACCCTATTTT. As protein: CASSSGIPLPYF.

V is TRBV2 and J is TRBJ2-2, with D perhaps TRBD1 (5 bases). V was clipped by 6 bases and J by 3 bases, with 8 bases between them. The CDR3 contains 13 residues. Germline V gene data show CDR1 as SNHLY and CDR2 as FYNNEI. The CDR3 sequence is CASREQDTGELFF. As DNA, the CDR3 is TGTGCCAGCAGAGAACAGGACACCGGGGAGCTGTTTTTT. The full variable domain, in which reference TRBV2 and TRBJ2-2 provide the parts outside the CDR3, is EPEVTQTPSHQVTQMGQEVILRCVPISNHLYFYWYRQILGQKVEFLVSFYNNEISEKSEIFDDQFSVERPDGSNFTLKIRSTKLEDSAMYFCASREQDTGELFFGEGSRLTVL.

V and J are TRBV7-9 and TRBJ1-4; perhaps TRBD1 as D (5 bases). The V end was cut by 4 bases, the J end by 11 bases, with 14 bases between. Germline CDR1 and CDR2: SEHNR and FQNEAQ (reference sequence). The CDR3 is 13 residues long. DNA for the CDR3: TGTGCCAGCAGCTCGGGACCTTTGCGGAAACTGTTTTTT. Translating gives CASSSGPLRKLFF.

The chain carries TRBV10-3 and TRBJ1-6; D is unresolved. The CDR3 contains 15 residues. Trimming left V 2 bases short and J 3 bases short, with 8 bases between. The germline V gene encodes CDR1 ENHRY and CDR2 SYGVKD. The CDR3 sequence is CAISEGSSYNSPLHF. In DNA, the CDR3 is TGTGCCATCAGTGAGGGAAGCAGCTATAATTCACCCCTCCACTTT.